This TCR beta chain was sequenced for a study of blood T cell repertoires in COVID-19. Sequencing was performed with immunoSEQ multiplex PCR; in TCRdb, only in-frame clones are kept and a portion is missing. The sample includes approximately 150,000 clones, approximately 80% of them seen just once. The CDR3 totals 16 residues. Per the germline V gene, CDR1 is LNHNV and CDR2 is YYDKDF (reference sequence). Trimming removed 4 bases from V and 5 bases from J, with 18 bases in between. The TCR was taken from a man aged 45-65 years with acute or convalescent COVID-19. Sequencing used peripheral blood. This rearrangement joins TRBV15 to TRBJ1-5; D not certain. The CDR3 region is CATSMPKTIQYQPQHF. CDR3 nucleotides: TGTGCCACCAGCATGCCAAAGACAATACAGTATCAGCCCCAGCATTTT.